This TCR beta chain was profiled in a study of regulatory T cells in long-lasting Graves disease. Both iRepertoire HTBI primers and Arm-PCR of CDR3 regions were used to build the TCR beta libraries. TCRdb re-called the multiplex PCR reads with MiXCR, one entry per CDR3 protein. Among under 300,000 distinct CDR3 sequences, 18% were seen once, and the ten largest hold approximately 15%. J lost 5 bases, V lost 4 bases, and 10 bases had no gene match. CDR1 is SGHRS and CDR2 is YFSETQ in the germline V gene. The CDR3 covers 16 residues. This clonotype turned up a few times. Time point given: newly diagnosed GD, antithyroid drugs for less than 3 months. PBMC-derived RNA was used for the TCR library. The same specimen was also included in a second study, on T cells in Graves' hyperthyroidism and ophthalmopathy. That investigation notes: The patients, who ranged from 18 to 65 in age, presented with newly diagnosed hyperthyroidism lasting under 2 months.

This sequence joins TRBV5-1 and TRBJ2-2; 8 bases are a match to TRBD1. This TCR came from a woman aged 25 to 39 with Graves disease. Sequencing was performed on peripheral blood mononuclear cells (PBMCs), taken at new diagnosis, from a patient treated with antithyroid drugs. The CDR3 is CASSRTGGRETGELFF. The CDR3 DNA is TGCGCCAGCAGCAGAACAGGGGGTCGGGAAACCGGGGAGCTGTTTTTT.